This T cell receptor (beta chain) was captured by sequencing in a study of control samples from healthy donors and cancer patients. TCRdb's copy holds only in-frame clones and misses some; the assay was immunoSEQ multiplex PCR. The data show approximately 93,000 clones, roughly nine tenths seen once. This clone appeared a few times. J lost 4 bases, V lost 5 bases, and 9 bases had no gene match. The CDR3 contains 15 residues. CDR1 and CDR2 from the germline V gene are SGHRS and YFSETQ. The sequenced sample was PBMCs. The chain is built from TRBV5-1 and TRBJ2-1; 7 nucleotides align to TRBD2. This sequence originates from a woman in her fifties or sixties with colorectal cancer. CDR3: CASSSRTSLYNEQFF. CDR3 nucleotide sequence: TGCGCCAGCAGTTCAAGGACTAGTCTTTACAATGAGCAGTTCTTC. The whole variable domain, filled in from reference TRBV5-1 and TRBJ2-1, reads KAGVTQTPRYLIKTRGQQVTLSCSPISGHRSVSWYQQTPGQGLQFLFEYFSETQRNKGNFPGRFSGRQFSNSRSEMNVSTLELGDSALYLCASSSRTSLYNEQFFGPGTRLTVL.